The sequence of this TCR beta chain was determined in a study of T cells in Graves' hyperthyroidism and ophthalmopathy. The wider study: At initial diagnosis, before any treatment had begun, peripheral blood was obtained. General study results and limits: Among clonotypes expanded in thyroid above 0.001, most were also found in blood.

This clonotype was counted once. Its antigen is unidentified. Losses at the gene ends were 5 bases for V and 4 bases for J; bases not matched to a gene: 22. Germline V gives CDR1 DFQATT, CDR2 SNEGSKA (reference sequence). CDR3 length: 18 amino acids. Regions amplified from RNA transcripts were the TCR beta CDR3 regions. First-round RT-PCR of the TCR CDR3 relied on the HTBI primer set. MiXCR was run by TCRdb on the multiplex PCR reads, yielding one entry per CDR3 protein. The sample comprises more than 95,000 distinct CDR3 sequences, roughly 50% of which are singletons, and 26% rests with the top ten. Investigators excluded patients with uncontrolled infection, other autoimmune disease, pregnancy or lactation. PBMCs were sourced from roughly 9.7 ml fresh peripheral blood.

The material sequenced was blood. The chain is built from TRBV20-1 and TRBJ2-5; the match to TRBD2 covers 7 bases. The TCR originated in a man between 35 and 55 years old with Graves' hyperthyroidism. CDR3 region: CSAYHLGGGGVGPETQYF. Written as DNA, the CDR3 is TGCAGTGCTTACCATCTGGGAGGTGGGGGGGTTGGGCCAGAGACCCAGTACTTC.